This passage covers 19 T cell receptor beta chains from one sample sequenced in a study of molecular identifiers for immune sequencing clone quantification. TCRdb re-derived calls from the PCR reads in MiXCR, one entry per CDR3 protein. The sample lists some 680,000 distinct CDR3 sequences; around 25% were seen once. The sequenced sample was naive CD8+ T cells from blood, with Jurkat cell RNA spiked in. The subset: FACS-sorted CD8+CD4-CCR7+CD45RA+ naive T cells. The receptors originated from a human donor in good health. Some libraries in this study had Jurkat cell RNA spiked in.

This clonotype came up a few times. The CDR3 here is CSAPGPEGGNIQYF. DNA of the CDR3: TGCAGTGCCCCGGGCCCAGAGGGGGGAAACATTCAGTACTTC. The chain links TRBV20-1 to TRBJ2-4, with D possibly being TRBD1 or TRBD2 (6 bases each). From germline, CDR1 is DFQATT and CDR2 SNEGSKA (reference sequence). Trimming cost V 6 bases and J 6 bases, with 18 bases left between them. This CDR3 is built from 14 residues.

The chain combines TRBV5-6 with TRBJ2-2, with no clear D. The CDR3 runs 11 residues. V was trimmed by 7 bases and J by 7 bases, leaving 8 bases between them. CDR1 and CDR2 (germline): SGHDT, YYEEEE. This CDR3 reads CASYDGGELFF. Here the CDR3 DNA reads TGTGCCAGCTATGACGGCGGGGAGCTGTTTTTT.

CDR3 sequence (DNA): TGTGCCAGCATCGGGACAGGGGGCTCTAACACCGGGGAGCTGTTTTTT. Its translation: CASIGTGGSNTGELFF. The rearrangement uses TRBV12-3 or TRBV12-4 and TRBJ2-2, with 12 bases fitting TRBD1. CDR3 length equals 16 residues. V lost 7 bases to trimming and J lost 2 bases; unmatched junction nucleotides: 5.

This clonotype showed up many times. The chain is built from TRBV20-1 and TRBJ2-7; D assignment may be TRBD1 or TRBD2 (5 bases each). The V end lost 1 base, the J end lost 4 bases, and 20 bases lay between the germline ends. CDR3 size: 16 residues. Germline loops: CDR1 DFQATT, CDR2 SNEGSKA (reference sequence). CDR3 in DNA: TGCAGTGCTAGAGTGGCGTGGCGGAGAGGGGTTTACGAGCAGTACTTC. Protein product: CSARVAWRRGVYEQYF.

In the case of this clonotype: A much larger clone differs by one base, so this may be a read error. This chain links TRBV12-3 or TRBV12-4 with TRBJ2-3; D might be TRBD2 (5 bases). The germline V and J ends were trimmed by 6 bases and 4 bases, with 17 bases remaining between them. CDR3 length: 15 amino acids. The CDR3 coding sequence is TGTGCCAGCAGCCTCTTCGGACGGGGTGCAGATACGCAGTATTTT. Amino acids: CASSLFGRGADTQYF.

The chain has TRBV7-9 and TRBJ2-7, with D unclear. Deletions cut 2 bases from V and 4 bases from J, with 9 bases between. The CDR3 consists of 13 residues. Germline-derived CDR1 and CDR2 are SEHNR and FQNEAQ (reference sequence). The CDR3 spells CASSLSIRYEQYF. Written as DNA, the CDR3 is TGTGCCAGCAGCTTATCTATTCGGTACGAGCAGTACTTC.

The J gene is TRBJ2-2, the V gene TRBV2; D may be TRBD1 or TRBD2 (5 bases each). The germline CDR1 and CDR2 sequences are SNHLY and FYNNEI. The CDR3 covers 14 residues. V was trimmed by 6 bases and J by 4 bases, leaving 12 bases between them. The CDR3 region is CASRAGTFTGELFF. The CDR3 DNA sequence: TGTGCCAGCAGGGCCGGGACCTTCACCGGGGAGCTGTTTTTT.

This chain links TRBV6-2 or TRBV6-3 with TRBJ1-5; 8 bases line up with TRBD1. The V and J ends lost 7 bases and 2 bases, in that order; junction bases with no gene match: 10. Germline CDR1 MNHEY, CDR2 SVGEGT. The CDR3 sequence is 16 residues long. CDR3 amino acids: CASTQDRVWGNQPQHF. CDR3 bases: TGTGCCAGCACCCAGGACAGGGTGTGGGGCAATCAGCCCCAGCATTTT.

A remark on this clonotype: A much larger clone sits a single nucleotide away, making a read error possible. The final CDR3 position lacks the conserved phenylalanine or tryptophan, pointing to a likely read error. V is TRBV10-2 and J is TRBJ1-1; TRBD1 might be the D (6 bases). Germline V gene data show CDR1 as WSHSY and CDR2 as SAAADI. V was shortened by 0 bases and J by 4 bases, with 9 bases between the two germline ends. This CDR3 comprises 14 residues. Here the CDR3 reads CASSESLGATEAFI. CDR3 nucleotide sequence: TGCGCCAGCAGTGAGTCGTTGGGGGCCACTGAAGCTTTCATT.

The chain is built from TRBV27 and TRBJ2-7; 10 bases agree with TRBD1. Germline assignment: CDR1 MNHEY and CDR2 SMNVEV (reference sequence). V shed 5 bases, J shed 2 bases, and the junction held 15 bases outside the gene matches. The CDR3 consists of 18 residues. CDR3 in amino acids: CASSGVPVRGQGTYEQYF. As DNA, the CDR3 is TGTGCCAGCAGTGGGGTTCCCGTACGGGGACAGGGGACCTACGAGCAGTACTTC.

Concerning this clonotype: Possible read error: a much larger clone is one base away. The chain combines TRBV20-1 with TRBJ1-1; D gene uncertain. The CDR3 length is 15 residues. Trimming pared 1 base from V and 4 bases from J, leaving 16 bases between. Germline V gives CDR1 DFQATT, CDR2 SNEGSKA (reference sequence). CDR3 amino acids: CSARGLKGGSTEAFF. CDR3 DNA: TGCAGTGCTAGAGGCCTGAAGGGAGGAAGCACTGAAGCTTTCTTT.

This clonotype was seen ten or more times. The V gene is TRBV7-9, the J gene TRBJ2-3; TRBD1 aligns across 7 bases. This CDR3 region has 15 residues. Germline loops: CDR1 SEHNR, CDR2 FQNEAQ (reference sequence). V lost 1 base, J lost 6 bases, and 7 bases stayed unmatched. The DNA for the CDR3 is TGTGCCAGCAGCTTAGTCACAGGGGCCCCGGATACGCAGTATTTT. It yields the protein CASSLVTGAPDTQYF.

With regard to this clonotype: A much larger clone lies one base from this, so it may be a read error. The J gene is TRBJ1-1, the V gene TRBV6-2 or TRBV6-3; no clear D gene. Germline CDR1 reads MNHEY; CDR2 reads SVGEGT. The CDR3 has 14 residues. This CDR3 reads CASSYGLGVREASF. The DNA for the CDR3 is TGTGCCAGCAGTTACGGGTTGGGTGTACGTGAAGCTTCCTTT.

In its sample, this clonotype was seen a few times. The V and J genes are TRBV5-4 and TRBJ2-5; 8 nucleotides line up with TRBD2. With V trimmed by 0 bases and J by 4 bases, 5 bases remained unmatched. CDR1 is SGHNT, CDR2 YYREEE, per germline (reference sequence). The CDR3 is 15 residues long. The CDR3 spells CASSLVPTSGETQYF. CDR3 DNA sequence: TGTGCCAGCAGCTTGGTTCCTACTAGCGGAGAGACCCAGTACTTC.

The sample holds many counts of this clonotype. The chain joins TRBV19 to TRBJ2-2, with 7 bases lining up with TRBD1. The CDR3 extends over 13 amino acids. CDR1 is LNHDA, CDR2 SQIVND, per germline (reference sequence). V trimming: 9 bases; J trimming: 6 bases; junction bases outside the gene matches: 7. CDR3 protein: CASNPGGSGELFF. The CDR3 bases are TGTGCCAGCAACCCAGGGGGTTCCGGGGAGCTGTTTTTT.

With respect to this clonotype: A much larger clone differs from this one at a single base, so this may be a read error. This chain joins TRBV7-9 and TRBJ1-1; TRBD1 is a possible D gene (6 bases). The length of the CDR3 is 15 residues. Germline CDR1 SEHNR, CDR2 FQNEAQ (reference sequence). The CDR3 DNA is TGTGCCAGCAGCTTTCAGGACAGTGTGAACACTGTAGCTTTCTTT. Translating it yields CASSFQDSVNTVAFF.

This clonotype was recorded at least ten times. The chain employs TRBV7-6 and TRBJ2-7; either TRBD1 or TRBD2 may supply D (7 bases each). CDR1 is SGHVS, CDR2 FNYEAQ, per germline. V was clipped by 5 bases and J by 7 bases, with 15 bases between them. The CDR3 consists of 13 residues. CDR3 protein: CASSAPGGDEQYF. The CDR3 bases are TGTGCCAGCAGCGCACCAGGGGGGGATGAGCAGTACTTC.

A few counts support this clonotype. This chain joins TRBV27 and TRBJ2-5; TRBD2 matches at 8 bases. V shed 4 bases and J 2 bases; nucleotides not matched to a gene: 6. CDR1 is MNHEY and CDR2 is SMNVEV in the germline V gene (reference sequence). The CDR3 extends over 15 amino acids. The CDR3 loop is CASSYWSGGQETQYF. DNA for the CDR3: TGTGCCAGCAGTTATTGGTCGGGGGGGCAAGAGACCCAGTACTTC.

V is TRBV19 and J is TRBJ1-4, with 9 positions matching TRBD1. Germline loops: CDR1 LNHDA, CDR2 SQIVND (reference sequence). Trimming at V came to 5 bases and at J to 7 bases, leaving 5 bases not matched to a gene. The CDR3 loop spans 14 amino acids. The CDR3 DNA is TGTGCCAGTAGTTTGACAGGGGGTAGTGAAAAACTGTTTTTT. Translation: CASSLTGGSEKLFF. Together with reference TRBV19 and TRBJ1-4, the CDR3 gives the full variable domain: DGGITQSPKYLFRKEGQNVTLSCEQNLNHDAMYWYRQDPGQGLRLIYYSQIVNDFQKGDIAEGYSVSREKKESFPLTVTSAQKNPTAFYLCASSLTGGSEKLFFGSGTQLSVL.